The TCR beta chain under discussion was sequenced for a study of cytomegalovirus exposure and HLA in healthy donors. The CDR3 sequence is 14 residues long. CDR1 and CDR2 from the germline V gene are SGHNT and YYREEE (reference sequence). With 2 bases clipped from V and 5 bases from J, the junction kept 4 bases outside the gene matches. The study ran its PCR with 60 Vbeta and 13 Jbeta primers. Profiling relied on immunoSEQ multiplex PCR, and the TCRdb table lists in-frame clones only, not all of them. The listing contains approximately 190,000 clones. The receptor comes from a man aged 25-45 years in good health and CMV-seronegative. The chain employs TRBV5-4 and TRBJ1-1; 9 bases are a match to TRBD1. The sample taken for sequencing was PBMCs. This chain's CDR3 is CASSFDRGVTEAFF. For the CDR3, the DNA is TGTGCCAGCAGCTTCGACAGGGGGGTAACTGAAGCTTTCTTT.